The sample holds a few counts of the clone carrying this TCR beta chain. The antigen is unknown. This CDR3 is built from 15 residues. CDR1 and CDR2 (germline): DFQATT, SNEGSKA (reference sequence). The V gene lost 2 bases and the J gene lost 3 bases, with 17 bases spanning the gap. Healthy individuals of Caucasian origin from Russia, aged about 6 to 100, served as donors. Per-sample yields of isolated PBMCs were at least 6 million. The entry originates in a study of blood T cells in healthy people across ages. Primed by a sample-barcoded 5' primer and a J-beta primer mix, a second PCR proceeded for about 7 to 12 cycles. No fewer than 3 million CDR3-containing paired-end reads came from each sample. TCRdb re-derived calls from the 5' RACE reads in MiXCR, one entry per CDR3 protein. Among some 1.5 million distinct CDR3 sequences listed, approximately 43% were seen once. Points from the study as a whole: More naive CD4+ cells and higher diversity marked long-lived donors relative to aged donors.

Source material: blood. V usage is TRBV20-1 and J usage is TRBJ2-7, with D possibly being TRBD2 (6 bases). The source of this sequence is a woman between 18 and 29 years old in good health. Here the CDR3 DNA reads TGCAGTGCTAGAAGCGAGAGCGGGTTTCACTACGAGCAGTACTTC. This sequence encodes CSARSESGFHYEQYF.